This is a list of T cell receptor beta chains from one sample in a study of graft-versus-host responses after intestinal transplantation. The table came from immunoSEQ multiplex PCR; TCRdb's copy has only in-frame clones and leaves some out. The table has over 70,000 clones, approximately 94% seen once. These receptors lack a known antigen. Sequencing used unstimulated CD8+ T cells sorted from spleen or lymph node cells, obtained before intestinal transplant. The source is a human donor who received an intestinal transplant. CDR3s include the opening cysteine and the closing phenylalanine or tryptophan. The D gene is left open where the match is weak. The listing skips clone size in some rows; elsewhere it reads once, few, many or a size class.

>NA|NA|TRBJ2-7|TRBV7-8
TGTGCCAGCAGTTCTGACGTGAGCTCCTACGAGCAGTACTTC
CASSSDVSSYEQYF
>few|NA|TRBJ2-7|TRBV6-1
TGTGCCAGCAGCGAAGGGGATAGCTCCTACGAGCAGTACTTC
CASSEGDSSYEQYF
>few|NA|TRBJ2-2|TRBV5-4
TGTGCCAGCAGGGATTCAGTAGGGGGTCGGACCGGGGAGCTGTTTTTT
CASRDSVGGRTGELFF
>NA|NA|TRBJ1-5|TRBV5-3
TGTGCCAGAAGCTTCCTCGGGGAGGGTAAAAGCAATCAGCCCCAGCATTTT
CARSFLGEGKSNQPQHF
>NA|NA|TRBJ1-5|TRBV27
TGTGCCAGCAGTTTATGGGCAGACAATCAGCCCCAGCATTTT
CASSLWADNQPQHF
>NA|TRBD1|TRBJ1-4|TRBV30
TGTGCCTGGGCTACAGGGGGGAATGATGAAAAACTGTTTTTT
CAWATGGNDEKLFF
>once|NA|TRBJ1-1|TRBV6-5
TGTGCCAGCAGTTACTCCCCTAGGGGGGGGATCGATGAAGCTTTCTTT
CASSYSPRGGIDEAFF
>NA|TRBD2|TRBJ2-1|TRBV28
TGTGCCAGCAGCAACGAGGGGAGGGGATACAATGAGCAGTTCTTC
CASSNEGRGYNEQFF
>NA|NA|TRBJ2-5|TRBV2
TGTGCCAACCCGGGGACAAACCAAGAGACCCAGTACTTC
CANPGTNQETQYF
>NA|TRBD2|TRBJ2-1|TRBV5-1
TGCGCCAGCAGCCCTAGCGGGGGGGAGCAGTTCTTC
CASSPSGGEQFF
>NA|NA|TRBJ1-1|TRBV7-8
TGTGCCAGCAGCTTAGGAACCGGGACCCATCGGACTGAAGCTTTCTTT
CASSLGTGTHRTEAFF
>NA|NA|TRBJ1-5|TRBV6-5
TGTGCCAGCAGTTACTCGAGGGGTGACAATCAGCCCCAGCATTTT
CASSYSRGDNQPQHF
>NA|NA|TRBJ2-1|TRBV12-5
TGTGCTAGTGGTTTGATTGTCTCCGGGCCCCAAAACTCCTACAATGAGCAGTTCTTC
CASGLIVSGPQNSYNEQFF
>NA|NA|TRBJ2-2|TRBV27
TGTGCAACCGGGGGCGCCACCGGGGAGCTGTTTTTT
CATGGATGELFF
>NA|NA|TRBJ2-2|TRBV14
TGTGCCAGCAGCCAAGAACTCAACACCGGGGAGCTGTTTTTT
CASSQELNTGELFF
>NA|TRBD2|TRBJ2-7|TRBV6-5
TGTGCCAGCAGTCCGACTAGCGGTCAGGAGCAGTACTTC
CASSPTSGQEQYF
>NA|TRBD2|TRBJ2-4|TRBV28
TGTGCCAGCGGTCCCAAGCGGGAGAACATTCAGTACTTC
CASGPKRENIQYF
>NA|NA|TRBJ2-7|TRBV19
TGTGCCAGTAGTATAATGCACAAACCCTACGAGCAGTACTTC
CASSIMHKPYEQYF
>once|NA|TRBJ1-2|TRBV11-2
TGTGCCAGCAGCCCCCAAGGTGGCTACACCTTC
CASSPQGGYTF
>NA|TRBD1|TRBJ1-1|TRBV27
TGTGCCAGCAGTTTATCGATCCAGGGGGCTAAGGACACTGAAGCTTTCTTT
CASSLSIQGAKDTEAFF
>NA|NA|TRBJ1-1|TRBV6-5
TGTGCCAGCAGTGACCCGGGGGTGGAAGCTTTCTTT
CASSDPGVEAFF
>NA|TRBD1|TRBJ2-1|TRBV27
TGTGCCACCACCCCCGGGACAGGGTACAATGAGCAGTTCTTC
CATTPGTGYNEQFF
>NA|NA|TRBJ2-7|TRBV27
TGTGCCAGCTCCGGGACGTCGGGCTCCTACGAGCAGTACTTC
CASSGTSGSYEQYF
>NA|NA|TRBJ1-5|TRBV28
TGTGCCAGCAGGTCCCCCTTTTATAGCAATCAGCCCCAGCATTTT
CASRSPFYSNQPQHF
>NA|TRBD2|TRBJ2-1|TRBV18
TGTGCCAGCTCACTTAGATTAGCGGGAGATGGCAATGAGCAGTTCTTC
CASSLRLAGDGNEQFF
>few|NA|TRBJ2-2|TRBV30
TGTGCCTGGATTCCAGGATCCAACACCGGGGAGCTGTTTTTT
CAWIPGSNTGELFF
>NA|NA|TRBJ2-1|TRBV29-1
TGCAGCGTTGTGGCTCCCCTGGGTTCCTACAATGAGCAGTTCTTC
CSVVAPLGSYNEQFF
>once|NA|TRBJ2-1|TRBV4-1
TGCGCCAGCAGCCAAGGAAATGAGCAGTTCTTC
CASSQGNEQFF
>NA|NA|TRBJ1-1|TRBV6-1
TGTGCCAGCAGTGAAGCGCGGGCAGGGAGCACTGAAGCTTTCTTT
CASSEARAGSTEAFF
>NA|NA|TRBJ2-7|TRBV7-9
TGTGCCAGCAGCTTATCTACAGGGAACTACGAGCAGTACTTC
CASSLSTGNYEQYF
>NA|TRBD1|TRBJ1-1|TRBV7-8
TGTGCCAGCAGCCCGGGGACAGCCATGAACACTGAAGCTTTCTTT
CASSPGTAMNTEAFF
>NA|TRBD1|TRBJ1-1|TRBV27
TGTGCCAGCAGACTGGGACAGGGGGTCACTGAAGCTTTCTTT
CASRLGQGVTEAFF
>NA|TRBD1|TRBJ2-2|TRBV4-2
TGTGCCAGCAGCCAAGGACAGGGCTTCGGGGAGCTGTTTTTT
CASSQGQGFGELFF
>NA|NA|TRBJ2-3|TRBV9
TGTGCCAGCAGCCCTAGAGCAGGAACCCGCACAGATACGCAGTATTTT
CASSPRAGTRTDTQYF
>NA|TRBD1|TRBJ2-3|TRBV9
TGTGCCAGCAGCGGTGGGACAGGGATTGTGGATACGCAGTATTTT
CASSGGTGIVDTQYF
>NA|TRBD2|TRBJ2-3|TRBV9
TGTGCCAGCAGCCCCGGTGGACTAGCGGAGTTGGGAGATACGCAGTATTTT
CASSPGGLAELGDTQYF
>NA|TRBD1|TRBJ2-4|TRBV7-9
TGTGCCAGCAGCGTTTCAGGGGGCTCGGGAAACATTCAGTACTTC
CASSVSGGSGNIQYF
>NA|NA|TRBJ2-1|TRBV19
TGTGCCAGTAGTATTCGAGCGGGCCCCTACAATGAGCAGTTCTTC
CASSIRAGPYNEQFF
>NA|NA|TRBJ2-5|TRBV27
TGTGCCAGCAGTTCGCTTACTGGACCCCAAGAGACCCAGTACTTC
CASSSLTGPQETQYF
>NA|NA|TRBJ1-4|TRBV15
TGTGCCACCAGCAGAGATAGGGGGGTGAAGGAAAAACTGTTTTTT
CATSRDRGVKEKLFF
>NA|NA|TRBJ2-7|TRBV10-2
TGCGCCAGCAGTGAGTCACCGTGGGAGCAGTACTTC
CASSESPWEQYF
>NA|TRBD1|TRBJ2-6|TRBV2
TGTGCCAGCAGTGAAATGGCAGGGGGTCGCTCTGGGGCCAACGTCCTGACTTTC
CASSEMAGGRSGANVLTF
>NA|NA|TRBJ2-7|TRBV30
TGTGCCTGGAGTGGGATCAGGACTGATCCCTACGAGCAGTACTTC
CAWSGIRTDPYEQYF
>few|NA|TRBJ2-1|TRBV27
TGTGCCAGCAGTTTTGCCCTCGGGACGAGCTCCTACAATGAGCAGTTCTTC
CASSFALGTSSYNEQFF
>NA|NA|TRBJ2-3|TRBV18
TGTGCCAGCTCGACCTTACTAGGTCTCCGGTATTTT
CASSTLLGLRYF
>NA|NA|TRBJ2-7|TRBV4-1
TGCGCCAGCAGCGCCCAGGTGAGCTCCTACGAGCAGTACTTC
CASSAQVSSYEQYF
>NA|NA|TRBJ1-5|TRBV6-5
TGTGCCAGCACCCGAGCGTGGTTCGGCAATCAGCCCCAGCATTTT
CASTRAWFGNQPQHF
>NA|NA|TRBJ2-1|TRBV28
TGTGCCAGCAGTCCCATAGTTAGTGAGCAGTTCTTC
CASSPIVSEQFF
>once|TRBD2|TRBJ2-5|TRBV6-5
TGTGCCAGCAGTTACTTTGGTAGCGGGAGGCGGGAGACCCAGTACTTC
CASSYFGSGRRETQYF
>NA|TRBD2|TRBJ2-1|TRBV9
TGTGCCAGCAGCCGGACTAGCGGGAGTAAAAATGAGCAGTTCTTC
CASSRTSGSKNEQFF
>NA|TRBD1|TRBJ2-7|TRBV5-6
TGTGCCAGCAGCCCCTACTGGACAGGCGTCTACGAGCAGTACTTC
CASSPYWTGVYEQYF
>NA|NA|TRBJ1-1|TRBV30
TGTGCCTGGAGTGTAGGACCGAACACTGAAGCTTTCTTT
CAWSVGPNTEAFF
>NA|NA|TRBJ2-7|TRBV28
TGTGCCAGCAGTTTGGGTCTCTCCTACGAGCAGTACTTC
CASSLGLSYEQYF
>NA|NA|TRBJ2-3|TRBV27
TGTGCCAGCAGTTCCTCGGGAGATACGCAGTATTTT
CASSSSGDTQYF